This record concerns one T cell receptor (beta chain) sequence. It has no known antigen specificity. Qualities for individual bases were not recorded, and no much larger clone is one base off. Unmatched junction bases come to 2, with V trimmed by 3 bases and J by 4 bases. The CDR3 goes from the cysteine to the phenylalanine over 14 residues. Just CDR3 DNA is preserved here, 42 bases in frame from base 1. The germline V gene specifies MNHEY as CDR1 and SVGAGI as CDR2. The sample originates from a study of cytomegalovirus exposure and HLA in healthy donors (dated by TCRdb to about 2017). In the study overall: According to an earlier analysis of around 600 of the donors, 200 million or so T cells yielded 90 million to 130 million unique TCR beta sequences and about 300 Gb of sequence data. To study patterns of TCR occurrence, a later analysis re-analyzed previously published TCR beta repertoires from 666 donors and added high-resolution HLA genotyping. An earlier analysis of nearly 600 of the donors applied high-throughput TCR beta sequencing to assess whether each TCR beta V gene segment acted as functional or pseudogenic. Roughly 5 DR-DQ haplotypes were handled as single units for association and clustering, since linkage in the cohort was strong. Among roughly 400 genotyped donors of the cohort, an average of roughly 230,000 unique TCR beta nucleotide sequences was sequenced per donor, of which 15% to 20% were non-productive. Besides the first cohort of approximately 670 subjects, a separate validation cohort made up of some 110 different subjects was used. Genome-wide SNP genotypes for about 65% of the roughly 700 donors were used in a later genetic analysis, which treated that subset as a discovery cohort. Donor age, sex, ethnicity and CMV serostatus were compiled together with the repertoire data. The study used immunosequencing to profile the T cell repertoires of around 600 subjects and linked those repertoires to cytomegalovirus serostatus. An early release covering 550 to 700 HLA-typed donors comprised approximately 290 gigabases of sequencing data and some 79 million unique TCR sequences. Typing coverage varied by locus: roughly 629-630 donors for A, B, C, DRB1 and DQB1; approximately 560 for DQA1; about 600 for DPA1; roughly 450 for DPB1. The aim of the study was to test whether cataloging public T cell receptors could identify signatures of past pathogen exposure. Of the roughly 390 genotyped donors, about 80% fell in the genetic ancestry cluster associated with self-reported Caucasian donors. In the later analysis, no new phenotypic data were used to find candidate immune exposures; instead, reliance was placed on TCR beta sequences and their occurrence across donors. High-throughput TCR immunosequencing, statistical association of individual TCRs with disease status, and machine learning were combined to predict cytomegalovirus infection status. Every repertoire in the discovery cohort had been generated on one and the same sequencing platform. HLA typing included class I and class II loci at four-digit resolution.

The cohort consisted of approximately 690 healthy bone marrow donors. At the time of sampling, all cohort members were nominally healthy, though unrecorded immune exposures were likely present. The donor was CMV seropositive and was included in the group of some 290 seropositive cohort members. Each donor provided a peripheral blood sample, and peripheral blood mononuclear cells were used for TCR beta sequencing. Genomic DNA was extracted from the blood cell samples with the Qiagen DNeasy Blood Extraction Kit. Library preparation used the immunoSEQ multiplex PCR assay. The multiplex PCR relied on a mix of 60 forward primers for TCR Vbeta segments and 13 reverse primers for TCR Jbeta segments. Amplification of the CDR3 region of rearranged TCR beta genes was performed with a multiplex PCR assay on genomic DNA. The amplified TCR beta libraries were sequenced on the Illumina HiSeq System as 87-base-pair reads. In the paper's pipeline: Across the 500 to 700 repertoires, a later analysis counted 80 million or so unique TCR beta chains, roughly 11 million of which were shared by at least two donors. To remove PCR and sequencing errors, raw reads were error-corrected and collapsed into unique sequences using a nearest-neighbor algorithm that merged closely related sequences. Alignment of CDR3 sequences to IMGT reference sequences was used to assign V, D and J gene segments. Each retained sequence needed at least a six-nucleotide match to both a V gene segment and a J gene segment. A rearrangement was called productive if the CDR3 had no stop codons and remained in frame with V and J, and every other rearrangement was called non-productive. Following IMGT convention, CDR3 was defined as the stretch from the second conserved V-encoded cysteine to the conserved J-encoded phenylalanine. The earlier analysis of about 570 of the donors excluded any sequence lacking an unambiguous match to a single V gene segment. In an earlier analysis of about 590 of the donors, a V segment was called functional when productive rearrangements were above 56.7%, and segregating when the standard deviation between donors exceeded 5%. A statistical classification framework was built to diagnose cytomegalovirus status from the catalog of TCR beta chain sequences. In a later analysis, TCR nucleotide sequences were compared against IMGT/GENE-DB human TR gene sequences so that V and J genes could be assigned. The TCRdist pipeline was used in a later analysis to assign CDR3 sequences and most-parsimonious VDJ recombination scenarios. In a later analysis, each TCR beta chain was defined by its CDR3 amino acid sequence together with its V-gene family, and reads without a unique V-gene family were excluded. To address suspected cross-contamination and a sequencing artifact, a later analysis removed around 600 highly shared, low-generation-probability nucleotide sequences. A later analysis calculated a clonal expansion index for each public chain from normalized within-repertoire ranks of inferred template counts. In a later analysis, generation probabilities were computed with a VDJ recombination model fitted to out-of-frame rearrangements, and the resulting probabilities were checked against IGoR. In a later analysis, hypergeometric tests were used to score TCR-TCR, TCR-HLA and TCR-CMV co-occurrence, with a repertoire-size bias correction applied to TCR pairs. A later analysis estimated false discovery rates by permuting HLA or CMV assignments 20 times. In a later analysis, co-occurring TCRs were grouped using DBSCAN, with TCRdist sequence similarity added in when clustering inside HLA-allele-positive subsets. Repertoires with fewer than 30,000 or more than 120,000 public chains were left out of co-occurrence clustering, as were five repertoires with anomalous nucleotide sharing. TCRdb took this table from immuneACCESS and kept in-frame rearrangements with V and J called. Such tables lack part of the clones; where checked against another copy, unresolved V genes explain under half of the gap, and the rest is unexplained. The V and J calls and clone size are taken from that table; D and trimming were inferred from the DNA. Across this sample there are more than 60,000 clones, with about 78% seen only once. Over 7% of the sample goes to the ten largest clones.

What the authors observed across the whole study: V-gene and J-gene trimming of TCR beta chains was associated with a missense DCLRE1C variant in a later genetic analysis, and the association was replicated in an independent cohort. While some public TCRs were present in many individuals, most TCR sequences turned up only very rarely across donors. A further reported finding was that TCR beta sequences accurately predicted the HLA-A and HLA-B alleles for most subjects in the first cohort. According to a later analysis, most CMV-associated TCR beta chains appeared to be HLA-restricted, and the HLA associations seemed to be driven largely by CMV exposure. Specific HLA alleles were associated with 15,000 to 20,000 TCR beta sequences at a false discovery rate of 0.05 in a later analysis. According to a later genetic analysis, donors in an Asian-associated ancestry cluster had fewer N-insertions in productive TCRs than the approximately 610-donor mean. The classifier was reported to diagnose cytomegalovirus status with high specificity and sensitivity in both the original cohort and the validation cohort. The only immune exposure information available for the cohort was CMV serostatus. In the study, approximately 160 TCR beta chains were listed as associated with cytomegalovirus. The presence/absence analyses assumed that sequencing depth was roughly uniform across donors, and that assumption may not be true. The earlier analysis of approximately 540 of the donors excluded 15 to 20 rarely observed V segments, including chromosome 9 orphons, because counts were too low. A cluster of highly shared sequence variants was judged likely to be a technical artifact of the sequencing pipeline. When HLA alleles, especially DR and DQ, strongly co-occurred, attributing TCR associations to individual alleles was difficult. Because HLA typing was missing for some donors at each locus, association tests included only the typed subset. Linkage disequilibrium might explain the correlated functional status among segregating V segments, but an unknown experimental factor could not be excluded. According to a later analysis, TCR association rates differed among HLA loci, with DRB1 alleles showing the most associated TCRs and HLA-C alleles showing the fewest. Some IMGT-functional V segments, including TRBV6-2 and TRBV6-3, could not be told apart with the 87-base-pair reads, so those segments were excluded. A later analysis found that HLA-associated TCR beta chains were more clonally expanded and had lower generation probabilities than equally common non-associated chains. The authors suggested that the approach could potentially be generalized to other disease states and immunological phenotypes. This cohort had only TCR beta chains sequenced, and the lack of alpha or paired-chain data limited which features could be detected. In vitro tests confirmed that a few of the cytomegalovirus-associated TCR beta chains recognize cytomegalovirus antigens. Broadly in line with IMGT annotations, most TCR beta V segments showed up in productive rearrangements about 87% or about 30% of the time in an earlier analysis of 587 of the donors. Several of the top co-occurrence clusters appeared to be linked to parvovirus B19, influenza, CMV and Epstein-Barr virus, according to a later analysis.

In this chain, TRBV6-5 is recombined with TRBJ2-5; 10 central bases correspond to TRBD2. The receptor comes from a woman in her 40s in good health and CMV-seropositive. Sequencing used PBMCs. For the CDR3, the sequence is CASSYSSGGETQYF. The DNA sequence is given as TGTGCCAGCAGTTATTCTAGCGGGGGAGAGACCCAGTACTTC.